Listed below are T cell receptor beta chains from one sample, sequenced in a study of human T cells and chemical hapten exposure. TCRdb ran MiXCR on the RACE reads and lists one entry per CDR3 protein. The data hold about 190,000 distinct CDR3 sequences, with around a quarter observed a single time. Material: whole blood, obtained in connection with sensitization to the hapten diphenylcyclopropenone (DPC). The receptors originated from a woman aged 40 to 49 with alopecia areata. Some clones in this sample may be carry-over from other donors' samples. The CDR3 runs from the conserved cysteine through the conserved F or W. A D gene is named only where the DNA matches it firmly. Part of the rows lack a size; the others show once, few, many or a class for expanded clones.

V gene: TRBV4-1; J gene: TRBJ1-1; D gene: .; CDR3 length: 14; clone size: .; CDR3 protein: CASSQDLQGTEAFF; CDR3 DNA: TGCGCCAGCAGCCAAGATCTGCAGGGCACTGAAGCTTTCTTT
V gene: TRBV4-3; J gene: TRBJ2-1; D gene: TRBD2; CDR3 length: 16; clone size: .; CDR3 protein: CASSQALAGDYNEQFF; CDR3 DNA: TGCGCCAGCAGCCAGGCTTTAGCGGGAGACTACAATGAGCAGTTCTTC
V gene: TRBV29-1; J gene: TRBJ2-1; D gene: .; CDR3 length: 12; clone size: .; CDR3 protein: CSAAPRGNEQFF; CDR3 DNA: TGCAGCGCCGCTCCCAGGGGCAATGAGCAGTTCTTC
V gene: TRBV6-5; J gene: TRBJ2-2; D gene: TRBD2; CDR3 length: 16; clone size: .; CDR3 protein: CASSTPLAGGTGELFF; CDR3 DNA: TGTGCCAGCAGTACCCCCCTAGCGGGAGGTACCGGGGAGCTGTTTTTT
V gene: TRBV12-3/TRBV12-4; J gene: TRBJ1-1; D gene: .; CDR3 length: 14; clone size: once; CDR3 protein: CASSFEGSHTEAFF; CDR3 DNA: TGTGCCAGCAGTTTTGAGGGTTCCCACACTGAAGCTTTCTTT
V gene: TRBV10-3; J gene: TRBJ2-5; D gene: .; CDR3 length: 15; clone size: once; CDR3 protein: CAISESAGSKETQYF; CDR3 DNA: TGTGCCATCAGTGAGTCAGCTGGATCTAAAGAGACCCAGTACTTC
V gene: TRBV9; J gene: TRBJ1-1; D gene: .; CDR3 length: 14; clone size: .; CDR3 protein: CASSAARQGAEAFF; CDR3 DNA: TGTGCCAGCAGCGCTGCTCGGCAGGGCGCTGAAGCTTTCTTT
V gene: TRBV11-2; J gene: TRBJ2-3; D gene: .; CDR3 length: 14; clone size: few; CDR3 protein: CASSLAGLTDTQYF; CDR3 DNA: TGTGCCAGCAGCTTAGCGGGACTCACAGATACGCAGTATTTT
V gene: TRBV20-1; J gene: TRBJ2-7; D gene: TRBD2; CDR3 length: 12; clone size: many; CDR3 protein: CSVVGGSYEQYF; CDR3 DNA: TGCAGTGTAGTGGGAGGGTCCTACGAGCAGTACTTC
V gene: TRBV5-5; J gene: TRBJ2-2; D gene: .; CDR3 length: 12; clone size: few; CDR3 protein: CASSGVVGELFF; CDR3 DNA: TGTGCCAGCAGCGGGGTGGTCGGGGAGCTGTTTTTT